The 10 T cell receptor beta chains below were found in one sample sequenced in a study of T cells after yellow fever vaccination. TCRdb reprocessed the 5' RACE reads with MiXCR, giving one entry per CDR3 protein. The repertoire consists of about 74,000 distinct CDR3 sequences, with about 6.6% occurring once and the leading ten covering under 45%. The sample consisted of CD8+ T cells sorted from PBMCs, taken 5 to 6 days after the first yellow fever vaccination. Receptor source: a man aged 18 to 29 who received the YFV17D yellow fever vaccine.

The chain is built from TRBV6-2 or TRBV6-3 and TRBJ2-5; TRBD2 might be the D (6 bases). From germline, CDR1 is MNHEY and CDR2 SVGEGT. The length of the CDR3 is 15 residues. V gave up 7 bases and J gave up 5 bases, with 20 bases separating them. CDR3 DNA sequence: TGTGCCAGCAATGTGCTAGCTCGGGGGTTGGAGACCCAGTACTTC. Its translation is CASNVLARGLETQYF.

This clonotype was seen only a few times. The V gene is TRBV28, the J gene TRBJ2-2; maybe TRBD2 (7 bases). Trimming took 4 bases from V and 4 from J, leaving 16 bases between them. CDR3 length: 16 residues. The V gene's germline CDR1 is MDHEN and CDR2 SYDVKM. CDR3 coding DNA: TGTGCCAGCAGTTACACCCCCCGGGGGGCCACCGGGGAGCTGTTTTTT. This codes for CASSYTPRGATGELFF. Using reference TRBV28 and TRBJ2-2 for the parts outside the CDR3, the full variable domain is DVKVTQSSRYLVKRTGEKVFLECVQDMDHENMFWYRQDPGLGLRLIYFSYDVKMKEKGDIPEGYSVSREKKERFSLILESASTNQTSMYLCASSYTPRGATGELFFGEGSRLTVL.

This clonotype was counted at least ten times. The chain joins TRBV29-1 to TRBJ2-4, with 8 bases fitting TRBD2. Trimming took 7 bases from V and 2 from J; bases not matched to a gene: 7. The CDR3 runs 14 residues. CDR1 is SQVTM, CDR2 ANQGSEA, per germline. The CDR3 reads CSAAGGTPKNIQYF. The CDR3 nucleotides are TGCAGCGCCGCGGGGGGCACCCCCAAAAACATTCAGTACTTC.

This chain uses TRBV4-1 with TRBJ1-2, with unresolved D. Germline CDR1 and CDR2: MGHRA and YSYEKL. This CDR3 has 15 amino acids. Trimming removed 0 bases from V and 2 bases from J, with 10 bases in between. Here the CDR3 reads CASSQERRQNYGYTF. The CDR3 DNA is TGCGCCAGCAGCCAAGAAAGAAGGCAGAACTATGGCTACACCTTC.

This clonotype has more than one count but fewer than ten. This chain connects TRBV4-3 to TRBJ1-2, with D tentatively TRBD1 (6 bases). CDR3 length: 16 amino acids. Trimming pared 0 bases from V and 5 bases from J, leaving 16 bases between. CDR1 LGHNA and CDR2 YSLEER come from the germline V gene. In DNA, the CDR3 is TGCGCCAGCAGCCAAGATCGAGGACAGATTTTATATGGCTACACCTTC. Residues: CASSQDRGQILYGYTF.

The chain is built from TRBV28 and TRBJ2-1; tentative D call: TRBD2 (6 bases). V dropped 6 bases and J dropped 8 bases, with 14 bases sitting between them. CDR3 size: 13 residues. Germline lookup yields CDR1 MDHEN and CDR2 SYDVKM. The CDR3, as DNA: TGTGCCAGCAGCCCCGGGGGTTGGTATGAGCAGTTCTTC. Its translation: CASSPGGWYEQFF. Supplemented by reference TRBV28 and TRBJ2-1, the full variable domain reads DVKVTQSSRYLVKRTGEKVFLECVQDMDHENMFWYRQDPGLGLRLIYFSYDVKMKEKGDIPEGYSVSREKKERFSLILESASTNQTSMYLCASSPGGWYEQFFGPGTRLTVL.

This chain joins TRBV28 and TRBJ2-3, with 12 bases that match TRBD2. The length of the CDR3 is 16 residues. V gave up 3 bases and J gave up 4 bases; unmatched junction bases: 5. CDR1 is MDHEN and CDR2 is SYDVKM in the germline V gene. The chain's CDR3 is CASSLLTSGGADTQYF. CDR3 DNA: TGTGCCAGCAGTTTGCTGACTAGCGGGGGAGCAGATACGCAGTATTTT.

This clonotype came up many times. V gene TRBV6-2 or TRBV6-3 combines with J gene TRBJ2-1; D perhaps matches TRBD1 (5 bases). The CDR3 covers 11 residues. Germline CDR1 MNHEY, CDR2 SVGEGT. V was clipped by 8 bases and J by 4 bases, with 6 bases between them. Here the CDR3 reads CASGAYNEQFF. As DNA, the CDR3 is TGTGCCAGCGGGGCATACAATGAGCAGTTCTTC.

This clonotype was seen many times. The chain combines TRBV29-1 with TRBJ2-7, with D possibly being TRBD2 (5 bases). CDR1 is SQVTM and CDR2 is ANQGSEA in the germline V gene. The CDR3 runs to 13 residues. Trimming left V 5 bases short and J 0 bases short, with 11 bases between. Here the CDR3 DNA reads TGCAGCGTTTTCGGGGTCAGCTCCTACGAGCAGTACTTC. This codes for CSVFGVSSYEQYF.

The sample holds one count of this clonotype. The gene calls are TRBV19 and TRBJ2-3, with a possible D match to TRBD1 (6 bases). The germline gives CDR1 LNHDA, CDR2 SQIVND (reference sequence). The ends were cut back, 5 bases at V and 2 bases at J, with 17 bases in the middle. The CDR3 extends over 16 amino acids. The CDR3 sequence: CASSSGRQDNTDTQYF. The DNA for the CDR3 is TGTGCCAGTAGTTCGGGACGACAGGATAACACAGATACGCAGTATTTT.